A single sample gave rise to the 20 T cell receptor beta chains below, sequenced in a study of T cells in Graves' hyperthyroidism and ophthalmopathy. Amplification of TCR beta CDR3 regions used RNA as the template. An initial round of RT-PCR targeting the TCR CDR3 relied on the HTBI primer set. TCRdb reprocessed the multiplex PCR reads with MiXCR, giving one entry per CDR3 protein. The sample carries about 560,000 distinct CDR3 sequences, around 15% recorded once. The source material was blood. The receptors were gathered from a woman aged 40-49 years with Graves' hyperthyroidism.

The chain links TRBV7-3 to TRBJ2-2; D not certain. This CDR3 spans 13 amino acids. Trimming stripped 5 bases from V and 5 bases from J, with 9 bases between. CDR1 and CDR2 (germline): SGHTA, FQGTGA. CDR3 loop: CASSPDKTGELFF. CDR3 in DNA: TGTGCCAGCAGCCCCGACAAAACCGGGGAGCTGTTTTTT. The full variable domain, its missing parts supplied by reference TRBV7-3 and TRBJ2-2, is GAGVSQTPSNKVTEKGKYVELRCDPISGHTALYWYRQSLGQGPEFLIYFQGTGAADDSGLPNDRFFAVRPEGSVSTLKIQRTERGDSAVYLCASSPDKTGELFFGEGSRLTVL.

This rearrangement joins TRBV14 to TRBJ2-7, with D perhaps TRBD1 or TRBD2 (5 bases each). Germline V gene sequence: CDR1 SGHDN, CDR2 FVKESK. V was pared by 7 bases and J by 7 bases, with 17 bases between. CDR3 length equals 13 residues. The CDR3 reads CASNHGGRVEQYF. As DNA, the CDR3 is TGTGCCAGCAACCATGGGGGACGCGTAGAGCAGTACTTC.

This clonotype showed up just a few times. The V call is TRBV7-6, the J call TRBJ2-5; no clear D. Trimming took 0 bases from V and 0 from J, leaving 8 bases between them. Looked up from germline, CDR1 is SGHVS and CDR2 is FNYEAQ. This CDR3 contains 15 residues. The CDR3 nucleotides read TGTGCCAGCAGCTTAGCGCTTTCAAACCAAGAGACCCAGTACTTC. It translates to CASSLALSNQETQYF.

The chain is built from TRBV7-3 and TRBJ2-2; maybe TRBD2 (5 bases). The germline gives CDR1 SGHTA, CDR2 FQGTGA. This CDR3 has 13 amino acids. The V and J ends lost 5 bases and 4 bases respectively, with 8 bases between them. CDR3 amino acids: CASSNGLTGELFF. In DNA form, the CDR3 reads TGTGCCAGCAGCAACGGACTCACCGGGGAGCTGTTTTTT.

This clonotype was recorded many times. The V call is TRBV20-1, the J call TRBJ1-3; D is undetermined. Germline V CDR1 and CDR2: DFQATT, SNEGSKA (reference sequence). V gave up 0 bases and J gave up 3 bases, with 12 bases separating them. The CDR3 extends over 15 amino acids. CDR3 DNA sequence: TGCAGTGCTAGAGATCACGAGTGGGATGGAAACACCATATATTTT. This encodes CSARDHEWDGNTIYF.

This clonotype was seen ten or more times. This chain connects TRBV12-3 or TRBV12-4 to TRBJ2-1; unclear D gene. The CDR3 runs 14 residues. The V gene lost 10 bases and the J gene lost 7 bases, with 20 bases spanning the gap. The CDR3 sequence: CATIDIRAPNEQFF. Here the CDR3 DNA reads TGTGCCACCATCGACATCCGTGCCCCAAATGAGCAGTTCTTC.

This clonotype was counted ten times or more. The V and J genes are TRBV20-1 and TRBJ2-3, with 11 bases matching TRBD2. Per the germline V gene, CDR1 is DFQATT and CDR2 is SNEGSKA (reference sequence). J lost 0 bases, V lost 4 bases, and 6 bases had no gene match. The CDR3 totals 16 residues. The CDR3 loop reads CSATKGLAVSTDTQYF. CDR3 coding DNA: TGCAGTGCTACGAAGGGACTAGCGGTTAGCACAGATACGCAGTATTTT.

There are many counts of this clonotype. V gene TRBV27 combines with J gene TRBJ2-1; D unclear. Germline V gene data show CDR1 as MNHEY and CDR2 as SMNVEV (reference sequence). Trimming left V 5 bases short and J 6 bases short, with 14 bases between. The CDR3 is 14 amino acids. In DNA, the CDR3 is TGTGCCAGCAGTATACAAGACCCCCTCAATGAGCAGTTCTTC. Translating gives CASSIQDPLNEQFF.

This clonotype has more than one count but fewer than ten. CDR3 in DNA: TGTGCCAGCAGCCGGACGCCGGACAATCAGCCCCAGCATTTT. It is translated as CASSRTPDNQPQHF. This sequence joins TRBV7-9 and TRBJ1-5; D not resolved. The V and J ends lost 5 bases and 3 bases respectively, with 11 bases between them. This CDR3 contains 14 residues. Germline V gene lookup returns CDR1 SEHNR and CDR2 FQNEAQ (reference sequence). Drawing the rest from reference TRBV7-9 and TRBJ1-5, the complete variable domain is DTGVSQNPRHKITKRGQNVTFRCDPISEHNRLYWYRQTLGQGPEFLTYFQNEAQLEKSRLLSDRFSAERPKGSFSTLEIQRTEQGDSAMYLCASSRTPDNQPQHFGDGTRLSIL.

This clonotype has a count of ten or more. V gene TRBV3-1 combines with J gene TRBJ2-6, with D possibly called TRBD1 or TRBD2 (5 bases each). This CDR3 comprises 17 residues. The ends were cut back, 5 bases at V and 2 bases at J, with 16 bases in the middle. Germline CDR1 LGHDT, CDR2 YNNKEL (reference sequence). CDR3 DNA sequence: TGTGCCAGCAGCAATGTCCAGGGAGATGCTGGGGCCAACGTCCTGACTTTC. As protein: CASSNVQGDAGANVLTF.

A note on this clonotype: It may be a read error: a sequence one base away is much more abundant. Since the CDR3 does not end with the conserved phenylalanine or tryptophan, this likely comes from a read error. The chain employs TRBV7-2 and TRBJ2-7; perhaps TRBD1 as D (6 bases). Germline V gives CDR1 SGHTA, CDR2 FQGNSA. The ends were cut back, 8 bases at V and 2 bases at J, with 16 bases in the middle. CDR3 length equals 14 residues. The CDR3 coding sequence is TGTGCCAGCCGTAGGCCACAGGGAACCTACGAGCAGTACTGC. Translated: CASRRPQGTYEQYC.

This chain connects TRBV18 to TRBJ2-1; 8 bases map to TRBD2. This CDR3 is 19 amino acids long. Per germline, CDR1 KGHSH and CDR2 LQKENI. With 4 bases clipped from V and 7 bases from J, the junction kept 21 bases outside the gene matches. The CDR3 loop is CASSHTTRVGRASENEQFF. The CDR3 DNA reads as TGTGCCAGCTCACATACTACCAGGGTCGGGAGGGCCAGTGAGAATGAGCAGTTCTTC.

This clonotype was found many times. The rearrangement joins TRBV12-3 or TRBV12-4 to TRBJ1-2; D perhaps matches TRBD1 (5 bases). The CDR3 is 13 residues long. V lost 6 bases and J 6 bases, leaving 14 bases between the germline ends. Here the CDR3 reads CASSPGTEDGYTF. Written as DNA, the CDR3 is TGTGCCAGCAGCCCCGGGACCGAGGATGGCTACACCTTC.

This clonotype was picked up many times. This chain uses TRBV5-1 with TRBJ2-5; 10 nucleotides agree with TRBD1. Germline assignment: CDR1 SGHRS and CDR2 YFSETQ. Unmatched junction bases numbered 8, after V lost 2 bases and J lost 4 bases. The CDR3 consists of 16 residues. Written as DNA, the CDR3 is TGCGCCAGCAGCTTTGTTGGGACAGGGGCGTCAGAGACCCAGTACTTC. Its protein product is CASSFVGTGASETQYF.

This clonotype was detected ten times or more. The gene calls are TRBV7-2 and TRBJ1-3, with D hard to call. Germline CDR1 and CDR2: SGHTA and FQGNSA. The CDR3 totals 15 residues. Between the trimmed V and J ends, which lost 2 bases and 1 base, there was a span of 9 bases. The chain's CDR3 is CASSLSPGSGNTIYF. The DNA of the CDR3 is TGTGCCAGCAGCTTAAGTCCTGGGTCTGGAAACACCATATATTTT.

This clonotype was observed a handful of times. The chain recombines TRBV7-2 with TRBJ1-4, with TRBD1 identical over 9 bases. CDR1 SGHTA and CDR2 FQGNSA come from the germline V gene. The CDR3 loop spans 15 amino acids. J gave up 8 bases and V 0 bases, and 4 bases lay outside the gene matches. This CDR3 is CASSLAGQGREKLFF. DNA for the CDR3: TGTGCCAGCAGCTTAGCGGGACAGGGACGAGAAAAACTGTTTTTT.

This clonotype has at least ten counts. The rearrangement links TRBV28 to TRBJ2-3; D perhaps matches TRBD2 (6 bases). The CDR3 has 16 residues. The V and J ends lost 8 bases and 3 bases respectively, with 21 bases between them. Germline lookup yields CDR1 MDHEN and CDR2 SYDVKM. CDR3 loop: CASPPSLSGGTDTQYF. CDR3 sequence (DNA): TGTGCCAGCCCTCCTTCACTTAGCGGAGGAACAGATACGCAGTATTTT.

Comment on this clonotype: This could be a read error, since a much larger clone is one nucleotide away. This chain links TRBV20-1 with TRBJ1-5; 9 nucleotides match TRBD1. This CDR3 is built from 15 residues. The ends lost 6 bases at V and 7 bases at J; junction bases unmatched: 13. Germline V gene data show CDR1 as DFQATT and CDR2 as SNEGSKA (reference sequence). CDR3 residues: CSARAGTGRNQPQHF. CDR3 nucleotide sequence: TGCAGTGCCAGGGCCGGGACAGGGCGAAACCAGCCCCAGCATTTT.

This clonotype has at least ten counts. The gene calls are TRBV24-1 and TRBJ1-4, with D unclear. Trimming cost V 1 base and J 4 bases, with 12 bases left between them. This CDR3 spans 16 amino acids. Per the germline V gene, CDR1 is KGHDR and CDR2 is SFDVKD. The CDR3 reads CATSDFEDGGNEKLFF. In DNA, the CDR3 is TGTGCCACCAGTGATTTTGAAGACGGAGGTAATGAAAAACTGTTTTTT.

Ten or more counts support this clonotype. CDR3 nucleotides: TGTGCCAGCAGCGGAGGGACTAGCGGGACTCATGAGCAGTTCTTC. Amino acid sequence: CASSGGTSGTHEQFF. The rearrangement uses TRBV2 and TRBJ2-1; 13 bases fit TRBD2. Trimming took 6 bases from V and 8 from J; bases not matched to a gene: 7. This CDR3 contains 15 residues. CDR1 and CDR2 (germline): SNHLY, FYNNEI.